The following is a T cell receptor beta chain sequence with its context. This clonotype was seen only a few times. The target of this receptor is not known. Base-call qualities are not available, and no considerably larger clone is one nucleotide away. TCR beta CDR3 regions were amplified from RNA transcripts. The TCR CDR3 was subjected to a first round of RT-PCR using the HTBI primer set and the Qiagen OneStep RT-PCR kit. The libraries were constructed in a second round of multiplex PCR and then size-selected and purified. Paired-end sequencing of the libraries was performed with 100 bp reads on an Illumina HiSeq2000. The original pipeline was this. Raw data were processed with SOAPnuke, discarding reads with adapters, uncalled bases, mean Phred below 15, or no exact constant-primer or identifier match. COPE v1.2.5 was used to merge the high-quality paired reads, and each unique nucleotide sequence was defined as a clonotype. MiTCR v1.1 was used to align clonotypes to the IMGT TRBV, TRBD and TRBJ reference segments. The analysis was restricted to V-J combinations with a frequency above 0.0001, which together covered about 99% of the repertoires. The TCS score was defined as F50 (clonal expansion) divided by E x V (chaos), with BLOSUM62-based TCRdist calculated between CDR3 peptides within each V-J. Welch's t-statistics and random forest reduced roughly 500 V-J features to under 15, which were used in a naive Bayes classifier (R e1071). Starting from the raw public reads, TCRdb applied fastp trimming at Q25, assembled clones with MiXCR and retained in-frame beta chains. All rows with the same CDR3 protein become a single entry with the most common DNA and genes. TCRdb assigned the V and J calls; the authors' analysis was not used. This sample comprises approximately 570,000 distinct CDR3 sequences, approximately 20% of them detected only once. Less than 55% of the sample comes from the top ten.

Moderately to severely active disease, a Clinical Activity Score of at least 3, a NOSPECS grade of at least 4, and a duration under 3 months were present in ophthalmopathy patients. Exclusion was applied to patients with uncontrolled infections, other autoimmune diseases, pregnancy or lactation. Clinical symptoms, serum thyroxine and TRAb, thyroid ultrasound, and orbital computed tomography formed the basis for the diagnoses. PBMCs were separated from roughly 10 ml of fresh peripheral blood using Ficoll-Paque density gradient centrifugation. Total RNA was extracted using Trizol reagent, and RNA quality was assessed on an Agilent 2100 Bioanalyzer. The data were obtained in a study of T cells in Graves' hyperthyroidism and ophthalmopathy (dated by TCRdb to the late 2010s). For context, the study as a whole: Peripheral blood was sampled at the time of initial diagnosis, prior to any treatment. In addition, the study compared T-cell repertoires in thyroid tissue and in blood from over 5 Graves' hyperthyroidism patients. For training and testing, the roughly 100 patients in the discovery cohort were randomly divided in a 7:3 ratio. Following sampling, methimazole starting at 30 mg daily was given to hyperthyroidism patients, and high-dose intravenous methylprednisolone was given to ophthalmopathy patients. Whether ophthalmopathy could be predicted prospectively was tested in an independent validation cohort made up of under 20 hyperthyroidism patients plus 17 patients who later progressed to ophthalmopathy. The paper describes TCR Vbeta CDR3 sequencing of more than 120 peripheral blood samples, made up of fewer than 50 ophthalmopathy patients, roughly 75 hyperthyroidism patients and 17 progressor patients. To identify distinguishing TCR V-J signatures, a discovery cohort of 90 to 100 patients was used, comprising 40 to 45 with Graves' ophthalmopathy and 55 to 65 with stable Graves' hyperthyroidism.

General study outcomes and caveats: Sample size was not statistically predetermined, and blinding of investigators to group allocation was not performed. A 13 V-J signature model separated ophthalmopathy from stable hyperthyroidism, with 87.88% sensitivity and approximately 81% specificity in cross-validation and 80%/75% in testing. Most expanded thyroid clonotypes (frequency above 0.001) were also detected in blood, a finding suggesting that blood repertoires may reflect thyroid immune responses. In validation, progression to ophthalmopathy was predicted by the model with around 71% sensitivity and around 75% specificity, a median of 6.5 months before onset.

This TCR came from a man aged 35-49 years with Graves' ophthalmopathy. Sample: blood.

The encoded CDR3 is CASSIPTGVGNTIYF. The DNA reads as follows: TGTGCCAGTAGTATACCGACAGGGGTAGGAAACACCATATATTTT. The chain is made from TRBV19 and TRBJ1-3, with 8 central nucleotides matching TRBD1. Measured from the cysteine to the phenylalanine, the CDR3 is 15 residues long. Here the CDR3 DNA is all that survives: 45 bases in frame from base 1. CDR1 and CDR2 were assigned from the germline V gene (reference sequence) as LNHDA and SQIVND. V is trimmed back by 2 bases and J by 4 bases, and the junction contains 4 bases that no gene match accounts for.